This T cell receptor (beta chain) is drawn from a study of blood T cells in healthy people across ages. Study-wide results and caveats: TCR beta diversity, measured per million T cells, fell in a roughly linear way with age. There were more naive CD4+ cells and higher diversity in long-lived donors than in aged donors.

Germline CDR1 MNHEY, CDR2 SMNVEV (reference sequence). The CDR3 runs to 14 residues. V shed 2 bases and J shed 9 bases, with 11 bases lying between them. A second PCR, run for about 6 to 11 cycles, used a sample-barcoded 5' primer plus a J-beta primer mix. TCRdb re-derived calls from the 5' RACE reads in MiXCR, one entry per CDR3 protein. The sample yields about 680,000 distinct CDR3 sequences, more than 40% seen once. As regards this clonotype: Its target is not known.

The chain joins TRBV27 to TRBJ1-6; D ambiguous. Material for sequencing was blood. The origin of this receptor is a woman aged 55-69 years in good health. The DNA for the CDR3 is TGTGCCAGCAGTTTAGGATACGGTGGTTCACCCCTCCACTTT. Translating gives CASSLGYGGSPLHF.